This T cell receptor beta chain is drawn from a study of blood T cell repertoires in COVID-19. There are 16 residues in the CDR3. V lost 2 bases and J lost 0; bases outside the gene matches: 1. Per germline, CDR1 ENHRY and CDR2 SYGVKD. Repertoires were generated with immunoSEQ multiplex PCR, while TCRdb's copy carries only in-frame clones and drops some. The sample records around 46,000 clones, 80% to 90% being singletons. The sequence came from a human donor in a cohort sampled during active COVID-19. The donor label of this sample is uncertain. This chain joins TRBV10-3 and TRBJ2-3; TRBD2 matches at 11 bases. Source material: peripheral blood. The CDR3 bases are TGTGCCATCAGTGAGAGACTAGCGGGGAGCACAGATACGCAGTATTTT. It is translated as CAISERLAGSTDTQYF.